This T cell receptor beta chain came from a study of CD8+CD57+ T cells in acquired aplastic anemia. Study overall: Mean DNA quantity obtained from sorted CD4+ and CD8+ cells was about 3.5 ug. Regarding the study as a whole: Statistical testing detected no significant gap in CD8+ Simpson's diversity between patients and controls. Roughly 30 CD8+ CDR3 sequences occurred in both the patients and the controls.

Using genomic DNA as the template, TCR beta VDJ and CDR3 profiling was carried out. TCRdb called the reads again in MiXCR, with one record for every CDR3 protein. The sample holds approximately 180,000 distinct CDR3 sequences, 40% to 50% seen once. About this clonotype itself: Its target is not known.

It was patients with CD8+CD57+ cell expansion by flow cytometry who were chosen for sequencing. Among the patients, all had severe acquired aplastic anemia. The sequence was obtained from a human donor with aplastic anemia. Specimen: sorted CD4+, CD8+, or CD8+CD57+ T cells (not recorded which) from PBMCs.

This CDR3 is CASSEKNQPQHF. The CDR3, as DNA: TGTGCCAGTAGCGAGAAGAATCAGCCCCAGCATTTT. The rearrangement joins TRBV19 to TRBJ1-5; D remains ambiguous. This CDR3 is built from 12 residues. The germline V gene has CDR1 LNHDA and CDR2 SQIVND (reference sequence). The germline V and J ends were trimmed by 6 bases and 4 bases, with 7 bases remaining between them.